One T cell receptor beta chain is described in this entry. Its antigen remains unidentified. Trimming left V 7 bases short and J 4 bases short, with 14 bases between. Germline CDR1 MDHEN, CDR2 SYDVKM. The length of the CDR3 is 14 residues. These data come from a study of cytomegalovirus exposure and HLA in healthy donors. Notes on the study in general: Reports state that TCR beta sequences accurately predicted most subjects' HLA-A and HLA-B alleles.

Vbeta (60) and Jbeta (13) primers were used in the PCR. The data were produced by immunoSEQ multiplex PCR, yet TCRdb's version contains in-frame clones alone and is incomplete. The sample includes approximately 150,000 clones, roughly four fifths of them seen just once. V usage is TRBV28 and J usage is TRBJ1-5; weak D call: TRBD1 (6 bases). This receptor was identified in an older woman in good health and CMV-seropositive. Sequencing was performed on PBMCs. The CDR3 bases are TGTGCCAGCACTCCGGGACACTCAAATCAGCCCCAGCATTTT. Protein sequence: CASTPGHSNQPQHF.